Below, 26 T cell receptor beta chains from the same sample are listed, as sequenced in a study of T cells in localized non-small cell lung cancer. Here immunoSEQ multiplex PCR was the method, and the copy in TCRdb shows in-frame clones only, minus some. The table records about 24,000 clones, roughly 90% of them present only once. The starting material was peripheral blood, obtained before any cancer treatment. The source is a male donor at least 60 years old with stage I squamous cell lung carcinoma.

The rearrangement joins TRBV30 to TRBJ2-3, with D perhaps matching TRBD2 (5 bases). Germline lookup yields CDR1 GTSNPN and CDR2 SVGIG (reference sequence). The CDR3 spans 15 residues. Trimming pared 0 bases from V and 5 bases from J, leaving 15 bases between. The DNA for the CDR3 is TGTGCCTGGAGTGTCCTCGGGTGGGAGAAAGATACGCAGTATTTT. Its protein product is CAWSVLGWEKDTQYF.

This rearrangement joins TRBV5-1 to TRBJ1-1; D possibly corresponds to TRBD1 (6 bases). The V end lost 3 bases, the J end lost 1 base, and 13 bases lay between the germline ends. The germline CDR1 and CDR2 sequences are SGHRS and YFSETQ. CDR3 length: 15 residues. This chain's CDR3 is CASSWGGQPNTEAFF. The DNA for the CDR3 is TGCGCCAGCAGCTGGGGGGGACAACCGAACACTGAAGCTTTCTTT.

CDR3 amino acids: CASSYGKAGEQFF. For the CDR3, the DNA is TGTGCCAGCAGTTACGGAAAAGCTGGTGAGCAGTTCTTC. The chain recombines TRBV6-5 with TRBJ2-1, with no clear D. The CDR3 spans 13 residues. V gave up 2 bases and J gave up 9 bases, with 11 bases separating them. Germline lookup yields CDR1 MNHEY and CDR2 SVGAGI.

This clone has only a few counts. The rearrangement joins TRBV7-2 to TRBJ2-7; weak D call: TRBD2 (5 bases). Germline CDR1 SGHTA, CDR2 FQGNSA. This CDR3 is built from 13 residues. The V and J ends lost 5 bases and 4 bases respectively, with 12 bases between them. The CDR3 DNA sequence: TGTGCCAGCAGCCGCGGGTCAACGTACGAGCAGTACTTC. Protein: CASSRGSTYEQYF. Together with reference TRBV7-2 and TRBJ2-7, the CDR3 gives the full variable domain: GAGVSQSPSNKVTEKGKDVELRCDPISGHTALYWYRQSLGQGLEFLIYFQGNSAPDKSGLPSDRFSAERTGGSVSTLTIQRTQQEDSAVYLCASSRGSTYEQYFGPGTRLTVT.

V is TRBV10-3 and J is TRBJ1-2; TRBD1 agrees at 12 bases. Trimming cost V 0 bases and J 4 bases; bases outside gene matches: 3. Germline V gene lookup returns CDR1 ENHRY and CDR2 SYGVKD. This CDR3 has 16 residues. The CDR3 region is CAISESGTGGPYGYTF. CDR3 sequence (DNA): TGTGCCATCAGTGAGTCGGGGACAGGGGGCCCCTATGGCTACACCTTC.

The J gene is TRBJ2-3, the V gene TRBV29-1; tentative D call: TRBD1 (5 bases). Germline-derived CDR1 and CDR2 are SQVTM and ANQGSEA. The V gene lost 3 bases and the J gene lost 8 bases, with 15 bases spanning the gap. The CDR3 is made up of 13 amino acids. The CDR3 reads CSVDRVGEGTQYF. The CDR3, as DNA: TGCAGCGTTGACAGGGTAGGGGAAGGTACGCAGTATTTT.

The CDR3 bases are TGTGCCAGTAGTATGGGCTACGAGCAGTACTTC. As protein: CASSMGYEQYF. This sequence joins TRBV19 and TRBJ2-7; D is unclear. This CDR3 contains 11 residues. Germline V lookup: CDR1 LNHDA, CDR2 SQIVND (reference sequence). V gave up 3 bases and J gave up 3 bases, with 3 bases separating them.

This clone was detected a few times. The genes are TRBV6-1 and TRBJ1-6; the D gene is possibly TRBD1 (5 bases). The CDR3 extends over 15 amino acids. Trimming left V 2 bases short and J 8 bases short, with 13 bases between. Germline V gene sequence: CDR1 MNHNS, CDR2 SASEGT. The DNA for the CDR3 is TGTGCCAGCAGTGAACTCCCAGGGAGATATTCACCCCTCCACTTT. This sequence encodes CASSELPGRYSPLHF.

This chain links TRBV7-6 with TRBJ2-5; D ambiguous. Germline CDR1 SGHVS, CDR2 FNYEAQ. The V end was cut by 2 bases, the J end by 5 bases, with 6 bases between. The CDR3 consists of 12 residues. The CDR3 DNA sequence: TGTGCCAGCAGCTTAAATAGGGAGACCCAGTACTTC. Protein sequence: CASSLNRETQYF. Full variable domain (rest looked up from reference TRBV7-6 and TRBJ2-5): GAGVSQSPRYKVTKRGQDVALRCDPISGHVSLYWYRQALGQGPEFLTYFNYEAQQDKSGLPNDRFSAERPEGSISTLTIQRTEQRDSAMYRCASSLNRETQYFGPGTRLLVL.

This clone occurred a few times. The CDR3 sequence: CASSWTGGGNYGYTF. Written as DNA, the CDR3 is TGCGCCAGCAGCTGGACAGGGGGCGGTAACTATGGCTACACCTTC. J is TRBJ1-2 and V is TRBV5-1, with TRBD1 identical over 11 bases. CDR3 length: 15 residues. CDR1 and CDR2 from the germline V gene are SGHRS and YFSETQ. V lost 3 bases to trimming and J lost 1 base; unmatched junction nucleotides: 2.

This rearrangement joins TRBV11-3 to TRBJ2-1, with TRBD2 as a possible D gene (6 bases). V was pared by 6 bases and J by 0 bases, with 12 bases between. CDR1 and CDR2 (germline): SGHNT, YENEEA. This CDR3 is built from 15 residues. The DNA of the CDR3 is TGTGCCAGCAGTGAGCGGGTCAGCTCCTACAATGAGCAGTTCTTC. Translating it yields CASSERVSSYNEQFF.

This chain connects TRBV30 to TRBJ1-4; maybe TRBD1 (6 bases). The CDR3 is 13 residues long. CDR1 GTSNPN and CDR2 SVGIG come from the germline V gene (reference sequence). Trimming took off 4 bases at V and 5 bases at J, with 11 bases between the two ends. Written as DNA, the CDR3 is TGTGCCTGGACCGGACAGACAAATGAAAAACTGTTTTTT. This gives the protein CAWTGQTNEKLFF.

V usage is TRBV27 and J usage is TRBJ2-2; the D gene is possibly TRBD2 (6 bases). Germline V lookup: CDR1 MNHEY, CDR2 SMNVEV (reference sequence). The V gene lost 6 bases and the J gene lost 4 bases, with 15 bases spanning the gap. This CDR3 spans 15 amino acids. CDR3 coding DNA: TGTGCCAGCAGGAAAGCGGGCTCGAGCACCGGGGAGCTGTTTTTT. It translates to CASRKAGSSTGELFF.

A few counts support this clone. The junction departs from germline at one end; a sequencing error may be responsible. The chain recombines TRBV7-8 with TRBJ2-3, with D possibly matching TRBD2 (7 bases). Germline V gives CDR1 SGHVS, CDR2 FQNEAQ. The length of the CDR3 is 17 residues. The CDR3 sequence is CASSQDRWGGPSDTQYF. The CDR3 DNA reads as TGCGCCAGCAGCCAAGATAGGTGGGGGGGCCCGTCAGATACGCAGTATTTT.

The chain uses TRBV6-5 and TRBJ1-2; 8 bases are a match to TRBD1. Germline CDR1 MNHEY, CDR2 SVGAGI. V was pared by 6 bases and J by 5 bases, with 11 bases of the junction left unmatched. The CDR3 totals 15 residues. Written as DNA, the CDR3 is TGTGCCAGCAGCCGCGGACAGGGAGGATTTTATGGCTACACCTTC. Encoded protein: CASSRGQGGFYGYTF.

V and J are TRBV7-7 and TRBJ2-1; maybe TRBD1 (5 bases). Per germline, CDR1 SSHAT and CDR2 FNYEAQ (reference sequence). The CDR3 has 15 residues. The CDR3: CATHRREKRYNEQFF. The CDR3 nucleotides are TGTGCTACCCACAGGAGAGAGAAGCGCTACAATGAGCAGTTCTTC.

The count of this clone is one. The chain joins TRBV9 to TRBJ2-1; 8 bases are a match to TRBD1. Germline CDR1 and CDR2: SGDLS and YYNGEE. V was clipped by 3 bases and J by 12 bases; unmatched bases: 17. CDR3 length equals 16 residues. The CDR3 DNA follows: TGTGCCAGCAGCGCTGGGACAGGCTCAGGCGGTTTGTCGCAGTTCTTC. The encoded protein is CASSAGTGSGGLSQFF.

V is TRBV5-6 and J is TRBJ1-1, with unresolved D. The V end was cut by 0 bases, the J end by 1 base, with 13 bases between. The CDR3 is 16 residues long. CDR1 is SGHDT and CDR2 is YYEEEE in the germline V gene. The CDR3 loop reads CASSLAGPLANTEAFF. The DNA for the CDR3 is TGTGCCAGCAGCTTGGCCGGACCTTTGGCGAACACTGAAGCTTTCTTT.

This chain connects TRBV2 to TRBJ2-3, with a tentative D call TRBD1 (6 bases). CDR3 length: 14 residues. CDR1 SNHLY and CDR2 FYNNEI come from the germline V gene. Trimming removed 6 bases from V and 3 bases from J, with 13 bases in between. The DNA of the CDR3 is TGTGCCAGCAGCTTAGGACAGTTAACAGATACGCAGTATTTT. This sequence encodes CASSLGQLTDTQYF. The full variable domain, rest sourced from reference TRBV2 and TRBJ2-3, is EPEVTQTPSHQVTQMGQEVILRCVPISNHLYFYWYRQILGQKVEFLVSFYNNEISEKSEIFDDQFSVERPDGSNFTLKIRSTKLEDSAMYFCASSLGQLTDTQYFGPGTRLTVL.

The chain links TRBV2 to TRBJ1-2; D is ambiguous. Looked up from germline, CDR1 is SNHLY and CDR2 is FYNNEI. This CDR3 has 14 residues. V was pared by 3 bases and J by 0 bases, with 8 bases between. CDR3 bases: TGTGCCAGCAGTGACCCGACCTCTAACTATGGCTACACCTTC. It is translated as CASSDPTSNYGYTF.

CDR3 protein: CASSPQGTGRTEAFF. DNA for the CDR3: TGTGCCAGCAGTCCCCAGGGGACAGGGCGTACTGAAGCTTTCTTT. The chain couples TRBV27 to TRBJ1-1; 9 bases are a match to TRBD1. Germline V gene data show CDR1 as MNHEY and CDR2 as SMNVEV (reference sequence). The V segment lost 5 bases and the J segment 5 bases; nucleotides outside the gene matches: 9. The CDR3 is 15 residues long.

The CDR3 reads CASRTTGDLYGYTF. CDR3 nucleotide sequence: TGTGCCAGCAGAACTACAGGGGACTTATATGGCTACACCTTC. The chain employs TRBV6-5 and TRBJ1-2; 7 bases map to TRBD1. This CDR3 is 14 amino acids long. The J segment lost 5 bases and the V segment lost 6 bases, leaving 9 bases of the junction unmatched. Germline values: CDR1 MNHEY, CDR2 SVGAGI.

This clone is a singleton in its sample. This chain uses TRBV10-3 with TRBJ2-3; D is undetermined. Germline CDR1 reads ENHRY; CDR2 reads SYGVKD. Trimming stripped 0 bases from V and 5 bases from J, with 6 bases between. The CDR3 extends over 13 amino acids. The CDR3 DNA reads as TGTGCCATCAGTGAGTCGACGGAAGATACGCAGTATTTT. Protein: CAISESTEDTQYF.

The chain recombines TRBV28 with TRBJ1-1, with D tentatively TRBD1 (6 bases). This CDR3 comprises 15 residues. From germline, CDR1 is MDHEN and CDR2 SYDVKM. V dropped 6 bases and J dropped 5 bases, with 19 bases sitting between them. The CDR3 DNA reads TGTGCCAGCAGACTCCCCGAGGGGGGAGGAACTGAAGCTTTCTTT. Amino acids: CASRLPEGGGTEAFF.

V usage is TRBV15 and J usage is TRBJ2-3, with 9 bases aligning to TRBD2. CDR1 is LNHNV, CDR2 YYDKDF, per germline (reference sequence). Trimming took 0 bases from V and 9 from J; bases not matched to a gene: 13. The CDR3 runs 17 residues. CDR3 coding DNA: TGTGCCACCAGCAGAGATACGGCGGGGGGGCCGATGGGAACGCAGTATTTT. It encodes CATSRDTAGGPMGTQYF. The whole variable domain, remainder taken from reference TRBV15 and TRBJ2-3, is DAMVIQNPRYQVTQFGKPVTLSCSQTLNHNVMYWYQQKSSQAPKLLFHYYDKDFNNEADTPDNFQSRRPNTSFCFLDIRSPGLGDTAMYLCATSRDTAGGPMGTQYFGPGTRLTVL.

This rearrangement joins TRBV7-9 to TRBJ2-7, with 11 bases matching TRBD2. The junction had 4 bases not matched to a gene; V was cut back by 4 bases and J by 2 bases. The length of the CDR3 is 15 residues. Germline values: CDR1 SEHNR, CDR2 FQNEAQ (reference sequence). CDR3 loop: CASSSTGLAAYEQYF. CDR3 nucleotide sequence: TGTGCCAGCAGCTCGACGGGACTAGCGGCCTACGAGCAGTACTTC.